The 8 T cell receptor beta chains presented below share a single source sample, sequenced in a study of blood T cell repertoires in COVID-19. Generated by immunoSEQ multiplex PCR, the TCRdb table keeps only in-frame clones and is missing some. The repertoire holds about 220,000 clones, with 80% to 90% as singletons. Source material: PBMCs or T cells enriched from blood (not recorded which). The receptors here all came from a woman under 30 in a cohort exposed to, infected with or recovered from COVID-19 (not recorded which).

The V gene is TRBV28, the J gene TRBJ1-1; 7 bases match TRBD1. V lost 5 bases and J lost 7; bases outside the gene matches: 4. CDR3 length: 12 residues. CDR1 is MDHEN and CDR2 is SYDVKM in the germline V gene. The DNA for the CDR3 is TGTGCCAGCAGTGACCGACAGGGTGAAGCTTTCTTT. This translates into CASSDRQGEAFF.

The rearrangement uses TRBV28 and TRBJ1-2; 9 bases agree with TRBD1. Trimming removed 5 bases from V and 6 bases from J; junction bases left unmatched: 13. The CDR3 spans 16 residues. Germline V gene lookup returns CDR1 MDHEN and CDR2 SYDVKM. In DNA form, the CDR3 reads TGTGCCAGCAGTCCCCCCCCGGGACAGGGAAGCGATGGCTACACCTTC. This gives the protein CASSPPPGQGSDGYTF.

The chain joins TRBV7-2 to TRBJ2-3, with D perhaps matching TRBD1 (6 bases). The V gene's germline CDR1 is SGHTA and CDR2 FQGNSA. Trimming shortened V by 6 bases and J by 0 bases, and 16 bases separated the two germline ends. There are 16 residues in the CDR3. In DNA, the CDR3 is TGTGCCAGCAGACCAACCCGGACAGCTAGCACAGATACGCAGTATTTT. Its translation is CASRPTRTASTDTQYF.

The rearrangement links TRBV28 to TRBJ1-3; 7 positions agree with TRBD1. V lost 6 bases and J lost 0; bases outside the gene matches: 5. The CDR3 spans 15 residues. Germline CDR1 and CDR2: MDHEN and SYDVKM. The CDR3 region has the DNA TGTGCCAGCAGCCGAGGGACAGTCTCTGGAAACACCATATATTTT. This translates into CASSRGTVSGNTIYF.

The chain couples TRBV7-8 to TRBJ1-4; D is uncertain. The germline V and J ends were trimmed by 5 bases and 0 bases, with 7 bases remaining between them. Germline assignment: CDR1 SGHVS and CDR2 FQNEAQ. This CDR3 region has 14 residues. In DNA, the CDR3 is TGTGCCAGCAGCCCGGTTACAACTAATGAAAAACTGTTTTTT. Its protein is CASSPVTTNEKLFF. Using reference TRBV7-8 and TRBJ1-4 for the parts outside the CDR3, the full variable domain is GAGVSQSPRYKVAKRGQDVALRCDPISGHVSLFWYQQALGQGPEFLTYFQNEAQLDKSGLPSDRFFAERPEGSVSTLKIQRTQQEDSAVYLCASSPVTTNEKLFFGSGTQLSVL.

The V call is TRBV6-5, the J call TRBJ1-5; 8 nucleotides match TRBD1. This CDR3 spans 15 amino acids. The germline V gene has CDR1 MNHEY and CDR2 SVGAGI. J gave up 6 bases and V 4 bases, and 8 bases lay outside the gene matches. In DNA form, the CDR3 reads TGTGCCAGCAGTTCCCCAGGGGGCGAAGGTCAGCCCCAGCATTTT. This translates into CASSSPGGEGQPQHF.

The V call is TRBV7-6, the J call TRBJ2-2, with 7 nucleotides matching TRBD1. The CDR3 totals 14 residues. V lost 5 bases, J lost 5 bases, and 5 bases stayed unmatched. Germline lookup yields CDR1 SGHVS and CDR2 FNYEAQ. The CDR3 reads CASSTSQGTGELFF. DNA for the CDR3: TGTGCCAGCAGCACCTCACAGGGGACCGGGGAGCTGTTTTTT.

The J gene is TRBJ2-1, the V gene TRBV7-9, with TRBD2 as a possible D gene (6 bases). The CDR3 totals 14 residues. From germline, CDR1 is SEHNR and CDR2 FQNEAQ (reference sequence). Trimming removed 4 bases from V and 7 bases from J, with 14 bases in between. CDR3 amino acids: CASSSLAGRNEQFF. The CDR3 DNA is TGTGCCAGCAGCTCTCTGGCAGGGAGGAATGAGCAGTTCTTC.